These 3 T cell receptor beta chains came from one sample sequenced in a study of shared clonotypes between healthy human individuals. Cells designated naive CD8 were CD45RO-negative and were positively selected for CCR7, with terminally differentiated effector memory CD45RA+ cells excluded. The table came from immunoSEQ multiplex PCR; TCRdb's copy has only in-frame clones and leaves some out. The data contain 1.5 million to 2.5 million clones, approximately 94% of them seen just once; the ten biggest clones take up 1.2%. What was sequenced was naive CD8+ T cells sorted from blood. The receptors shown here come from a man aged 18 to 29 in good health.

The chain joins TRBV27 to TRBJ2-7; a weak D match, TRBD1 (5 bases). The length of the CDR3 is 14 residues. Germline V gives CDR1 MNHEY, CDR2 SMNVEV (reference sequence). V dropped 5 bases and J dropped 3 bases, with 14 bases sitting between them. This CDR3 reads CASSHRQSYYEQYF. The CDR3 DNA is TGTGCCAGCAGTCATAGACAGAGCTACTACGAGCAGTACTTC.

The CDR3 sequence is CASSLEAGQPFSGNTIYF. The CDR3 DNA is TGTGCCAGCAGCTTAGAGGCGGGGCAGCCCTTCTCTGGAAACACCATATATTTT. The V gene is TRBV7-8, the J gene TRBJ1-3; TRBD1 is a possible D gene (5 bases). This CDR3 has 18 amino acids. The ends were cut back, 1 base at V and 0 bases at J, with 16 bases in the middle. Germline loops: CDR1 SGHVS, CDR2 FQNEAQ.

The chain is built from TRBV28 and TRBJ1-3; no firm D call. V lost 5 bases and J lost 0, with 14 bases in between. The CDR3 length is 16 residues. Germline values: CDR1 MDHEN, CDR2 SYDVKM. CDR3 residues: CASSRGSFLSGNTIYF. The CDR3 DNA is TGTGCCAGCAGTCGGGGTTCTTTCCTCTCTGGAAACACCATATATTTT.